The 15 T cell receptor beta chains below come from one sample, sequenced in a study of T-cell reconstitution after alpha-beta-depleted transplantation in children. Researchers prepared the TCRbeta library using unique molecular identifiers, the study reports. From the PCR reads, TCRdb called clonotypes with MiXCR, one entry per CDR3 protein. This sample yields hundreds of thousands of distinct CDR3 sequences, of which 15% to 20% are seen a single time; approximately 1% belongs to the top ten. Sample: PBMCs from the stem cell graft donor, taken from the stem cell graft. The source is a human donor who donated a stem cell graft to a child with acute myeloid leukemia.

This clonotype was found many times. CDR3 residues: CSSSPLRVQETQYF. The CDR3 region has the DNA TGCAGCTCGTCTCCCCTCAGGGTCCAAGAGACCCAGTACTTC. The chain has TRBV29-1 and TRBJ2-5, with D possibly matching TRBD1 (5 bases). Germline CDR1 reads SQVTM; CDR2 reads ANQGSEA. The CDR3 sequence is 14 residues long. Trimming left V 8 bases short and J 1 base short, with 17 bases between. The variable domain in full, with the rest retrieved from reference TRBV29-1 and TRBJ2-5, is SAVISQKPSRDICQRGTSLTIQCQVDSQVTMMFWYRQQPGQSLTLIATANQGSEATYESGFVIDKFPISRPNLTFSTLTVSNMSPEDSSIYLCSSSPLRVQETQYFGPGTRLLVL.

Ten or more counts support this clonotype. Written as DNA, the CDR3 is TGCAGTGCTAGCAGGGGGGGGGTCCTAACCGGGGAGCTGTTTTTT. Its translation: CSASRGGVLTGELFF. The rearrangement links TRBV20-1 to TRBJ2-2, with D perhaps given as TRBD1 or TRBD2 (7 bases each). Germline values: CDR1 DFQATT, CDR2 SNEGSKA (reference sequence). The CDR3 is 15 amino acids. V was trimmed by 3 bases and J by 5 bases, leaving 16 bases between them.

The chain combines TRBV20-1 with TRBJ1-1; no reliable D call. CDR1 is DFQATT and CDR2 is SNEGSKA in the germline V gene (reference sequence). This CDR3 region has 13 residues. The V and J ends lost 3 bases and 2 bases respectively, with 10 bases between them. This CDR3 is CSASRVLNTEAFF. The CDR3 coding sequence is TGCAGTGCTAGTCGGGTCCTTAACACTGAAGCTTTCTTT.

This clonotype occurred a few times. The CDR3 bases are TGCAGTGTTGGTAGACGGAAAGCCTACGAGCAGTACTTC. This codes for CSVGRRKAYEQYF. The chain carries TRBV20-1 and TRBJ2-7, with D unclear. V was shortened by 7 bases and J by 2 bases, with 15 bases between the two germline ends. The CDR3 consists of 13 residues. CDR1 and CDR2 from the germline V gene are DFQATT and SNEGSKA (reference sequence).

This clonotype occurred many times. The chain combines TRBV7-2 with TRBJ1-5; a weak D match, TRBD1 (5 bases). CDR1 and CDR2 (germline): SGHTA, FQGNSA. There are 14 residues in the CDR3. V was cut by 5 bases and J by 2 bases, with 10 bases left in between. CDR3 loop: CASSRDRGNQPQHF. The CDR3 coding sequence is TGTGCCAGCAGCAGGGACCGAGGCAATCAGCCCCAGCATTTT.

This clonotype was found many times. The chain employs TRBV12-3 or TRBV12-4 and TRBJ1-2; D is uncertain. This CDR3 is built from 14 residues. V lost 2 bases and J lost 1, with 8 bases in between. DNA for the CDR3: TGTGCCAGCAGTTTATATGACCTTAACTATGGCTACACCTTC. As protein: CASSLYDLNYGYTF.

A few counts support this clonotype. The V gene is TRBV7-2, the J gene TRBJ1-2, with a weak D call TRBD1 (5 bases). The germline V and J ends were trimmed by 2 bases and 4 bases, with 11 bases remaining between them. Germline-derived CDR1 and CDR2 are SGHTA and FQGNSA. This CDR3 is 14 amino acids long. The CDR3 DNA is TGTGCCAGCAGCTTACCGGGGACGCCCTATGGCTACACCTTC. Protein: CASSLPGTPYGYTF.

This clonotype was seen many times. The chain uses TRBV29-1 and TRBJ1-2, with D possibly TRBD1 on 5 matching bases. CDR1 is SQVTM, CDR2 ANQGSEA, per germline. Trimming stripped 7 bases from V and 5 bases from J, with 17 bases between. The CDR3 has 13 amino acids. The CDR3 DNA reads TGCAGCGCACTACTTGCAGGGAATTATGGCTACACCTTC. Its translation: CSALLAGNYGYTF.

The rearrangement links TRBV4-1 to TRBJ2-1, with a possible D match to TRBD1 (5 bases). There are 13 residues in the CDR3. Trimming pared 0 bases from V and 15 bases from J, leaving 15 bases between. Per the germline V gene, CDR1 is MGHRA and CDR2 is YSYEKL. The CDR3 reads CASSQEGKGAGFF. DNA for the CDR3: TGCGCCAGCAGCCAAGAAGGGAAAGGGGCCGGGTTCTTC.

Ten or more counts support this clonotype. The genes are TRBV20-1 and TRBJ1-2; 7 nucleotides match TRBD1. Germline loops: CDR1 DFQATT, CDR2 SNEGSKA (reference sequence). V was pared by 4 bases and J by 3 bases, with 8 bases of the junction left unmatched. The CDR3 length is 14 residues. CDR3 coding DNA: TGCAGTGCTAAACCCGGGACAGACTACTATGGCTACACCTTC. Translation: CSAKPGTDYYGYTF.

The V call is TRBV6-1, the J call TRBJ1-5; D not resolved. The CDR3 is 17 amino acids. Germline CDR1 and CDR2: MNHNS and SASEGT. V lost 8 bases and J lost 3, with 23 bases in between. CDR3 in amino acids: CASGIPYGVTHNQPQHF. The CDR3 DNA follows: TGTGCCAGCGGTATCCCCTATGGCGTTACCCACAATCAGCCCCAGCATTTT.

This clonotype has at least ten counts. V gene TRBV7-2 combines with J gene TRBJ1-2; D not resolved. V was clipped by 3 bases and J by 0 bases, with 17 bases between them. CDR3 length equals 17 residues. Germline assignment: CDR1 SGHTA and CDR2 FQGNSA. In DNA form, the CDR3 reads TGTGCCAGCAGCTTGAATTCAGTGGAGGGCTCTAACTATGGCTACACCTTC. It yields the protein CASSLNSVEGSNYGYTF.

This clonotype was recorded many times. V and J are TRBV10-3 and TRBJ2-3; 10 bases are a match to TRBD2. With V trimmed by 4 bases and J by 2 bases, 6 bases remained unmatched. This CDR3 has 16 residues. Germline loops: CDR1 ENHRY, CDR2 SYGVKD. CDR3 coding DNA: TGTGCCATCAGTGCCTCAGCGGGGGGGATCACAGATACGCAGTATTTT. Translating gives CAISASAGGITDTQYF.

This clonotype was counted between two and nine times. V gene TRBV27 combines with J gene TRBJ1-5; D is possibly TRBD1 (5 bases). This CDR3 has 14 residues. The V gene's germline CDR1 is MNHEY and CDR2 SMNVEV (reference sequence). V was cut by 2 bases and J by 6 bases, with 11 bases left in between. The CDR3 DNA sequence: TGTGCCAGCAGTTTAACGAGGGGCAGTCAGCCCCAGCATTTT. Translating gives CASSLTRGSQPQHF.

This clonotype has a count of ten or more. This rearrangement joins TRBV10-3 to TRBJ1-2; D might be TRBD1 (5 bases). V lost 6 bases to trimming and J lost 8 bases, with 16 bases between them. Germline V gene sequence: CDR1 ENHRY, CDR2 SYGVKD. This CDR3 region has 13 residues. This CDR3 reads CAISPGTPSGYTF. In DNA form, the CDR3 reads TGTGCCATCAGCCCCGGGACTCCGTCCGGCTACACCTTC.